Below, 12 T cell receptor beta chains from the same sample are listed, as sequenced in a study of spatial heterogeneity in lung cancer. MiXCR was run by TCRdb on the 5' RACE reads, yielding one entry per CDR3 protein. The table shows 25,000 or so distinct CDR3 sequences, with approximately 5% occurring only once. Noted time point: sample taken at primary tumor resection. Whole RNA came from tumor, nontumor lung or frozen PBMC and was sequenced without being sorted. This material consisted of PBMCs, taken at surgery. The receptors originated from a male donor with early-stage non-small cell lung cancer.

This clonotype was seen ten or more times. The genes are TRBV7-2 and TRBJ2-7; D unclear. The germline CDR1 and CDR2 sequences are SGHTA and FQGNSA. The V end lost 1 base, the J end lost 3 bases, and 10 bases lay between the germline ends. The CDR3 has 14 residues. The CDR3 DNA sequence: TGTGCCAGCAGCTTAGGGGGAAGTATCTACGAGCAGTACTTC. Its protein product is CASSLGGSIYEQYF.

This clonotype showed up many times. The rearrangement links TRBV28 to TRBJ1-5, with a possible D match to TRBD1 (6 bases). Germline V gives CDR1 MDHEN, CDR2 SYDVKM. The CDR3 extends over 16 amino acids. The V end was cut by 5 bases, the J end by 7 bases, with 21 bases between. CDR3 residues: CASSRRTALNGQPQHF. In nucleotides, the CDR3 is TGTGCCAGCAGTAGACGGACAGCTCTAAACGGACAGCCCCAGCATTTT.

This clonotype was counted many times. The chain combines TRBV6-5 with TRBJ2-1; 8 bases map to TRBD2. J gave up 9 bases and V 0 bases, and 22 bases lay outside the gene matches. CDR1 is MNHEY and CDR2 is SVGAGI in the germline V gene. This CDR3 spans 20 amino acids. This CDR3 is CASSYSSWGSGRVIGSEQFF. The CDR3 region has the DNA TGTGCCAGCAGTTACTCCTCCTGGGGGAGCGGGAGAGTCATTGGGAGTGAGCAGTTCTTC.

This clonotype was found many times. The CDR3 here is CASSAAGPYF. DNA for the CDR3: TGTGCCAGCAGTGCTGCCGGCCCGTACTTC. The chain links TRBV2 to TRBJ2-4; D is uncertain. The germline V gene has CDR1 SNHLY and CDR2 FYNNEI. V dropped 4 bases and J dropped 15 bases, with 10 bases sitting between them. This CDR3 comprises 10 residues.

This clonotype has ten or more counts. The chain links TRBV11-3 to TRBJ2-1; no reliable D call. The CDR3 is 13 residues long. The germline CDR1 and CDR2 sequences are SGHNT and YENEEA. Trimming took off 0 bases at V and 5 bases at J, with 5 bases between the two ends. The CDR3 DNA is TGTGCCAGCAGCTTAGATCAGAACAATGAGCAGTTCTTC. Amino acid sequence: CASSLDQNNEQFF.

This clonotype was detected many times. This chain connects TRBV18 to TRBJ2-1, with TRBD2 matching over 8 bases. CDR1 is KGHSH and CDR2 is LQKENI in the germline V gene. The J segment lost 3 bases and the V segment lost 5 bases, leaving 6 bases of the junction unmatched. This CDR3 region has 15 residues. CDR3 protein: CASSVTSGDYNEQFF. The CDR3 nucleotides read TGTGCCAGCTCAGTCACTAGCGGAGACTACAATGAGCAGTTCTTC.

This clonotype was seen ten or more times. The chain employs TRBV7-9 and TRBJ1-6; 7 nucleotides line up with TRBD1. Losses at the gene ends were 6 bases for V and 4 bases for J; bases not matched to a gene: 6. This CDR3 comprises 15 residues. Germline-derived CDR1 and CDR2 are SEHNR and FQNEAQ (reference sequence). CDR3 DNA sequence: TGTGCCAGCAGAATACAGGGGAATTATAATTCACCCCTCCACTTT. Translating it yields CASRIQGNYNSPLHF. Complete variable domain (other parts from reference TRBV7-9 and TRBJ1-6): DTGVSQNPRHKITKRGQNVTFRCDPISEHNRLYWYRQTLGQGPEFLTYFQNEAQLEKSRLLSDRFSAERPKGSFSTLEIQRTEQGDSAMYLCASRIQGNYNSPLHFGNGTRLTVT.

The table lists this clonotype with many counts. This sequence joins TRBV11-2 and TRBJ1-1; a weak D match, TRBD1 (5 bases). CDR1 and CDR2 (germline): SGHAT, FQNNGV. With 5 bases removed from V and 1 base from J, the gap between germline ends came to 14 bases. There are 15 residues in the CDR3. CDR3: CASSPDRGGNTEAFF. DNA for the CDR3: TGTGCCAGCAGCCCAGACCGCGGGGGGAACACTGAAGCTTTCTTT. Together with reference TRBV11-2 and TRBJ1-1, the CDR3 gives the full variable domain: EAGVAQSPRYKIIEKRQSVAFWCNPISGHATLYWYQQILGQGPKLLIQFQNNGVVDDSQLPKDRFSAERLKGVDSTLKIQPAKLEDSAVYLCASSPDRGGNTEAFFGQGTRLTVV.

This clonotype was seen ten or more times. V gene TRBV13 combines with J gene TRBJ2-7; perhaps TRBD2 as D (6 bases). V shed 4 bases and J shed 1 base, with 11 bases lying between them. CDR3 length: 14 amino acids. Germline V gene data show CDR1 as PRHDT and CDR2 as FYEKMQ (reference sequence). The CDR3, as DNA: TGTGCCAGCAGCTCCGCCCGGGGGTCCTACGAGCAGTACTTC. Protein product: CASSSARGSYEQYF.

At least ten counts were recorded for this clonotype. This chain's CDR3 is CASSLPGQGAGEQFF. CDR3 nucleotides: TGTGCCAGCAGCTTACCGGGACAGGGGGCGGGTGAGCAGTTCTTC. V and J are TRBV5-4 and TRBJ2-1, with TRBD1 identical over 12 bases. The V segment lost 2 bases and the J segment 9 bases; nucleotides outside the gene matches: 6. Germline CDR1 SGHNT, CDR2 YYREEE (reference sequence). The CDR3 totals 15 residues. Supplemented by reference TRBV5-4 and TRBJ2-1, the full variable domain reads ETGVTQSPTHLIKTRGQQVTLRCSSQSGHNTVSWYQQALGQGPQFIFQYYREEENGRGNFPPRFSGLQFPNYSSELNVNALELDDSALYLCASSLPGQGAGEQFFGPGTRLTVL.

This clonotype was seen ten or more times. The J gene is TRBJ2-6, the V gene TRBV24-1, with D perhaps TRBD1 (6 bases). V was shortened by 3 bases and J by 0 bases, with 17 bases between the two germline ends. Germline V gives CDR1 KGHDR, CDR2 SFDVKD. The CDR3 totals 19 residues. CDR3 sequence reads: CATSDDGAGVSSGANVLTF. DNA for the CDR3: TGTGCCACCAGTGATGATGGTGCAGGGGTTTCCTCTGGGGCCAACGTCCTGACTTTC.

Ten or more counts support this clonotype. J is TRBJ2-2 and V is TRBV5-6, with no clear D. Trimming cost V 5 bases and J 5 bases, with 7 bases left between them. Germline V lookup: CDR1 SGHDT, CDR2 YYEEEE. The CDR3 consists of 12 residues. This CDR3 reads CASRSWTGELFF. Written as DNA, the CDR3 is TGTGCCAGCAGAAGTTGGACCGGGGAGCTGTTTTTT.